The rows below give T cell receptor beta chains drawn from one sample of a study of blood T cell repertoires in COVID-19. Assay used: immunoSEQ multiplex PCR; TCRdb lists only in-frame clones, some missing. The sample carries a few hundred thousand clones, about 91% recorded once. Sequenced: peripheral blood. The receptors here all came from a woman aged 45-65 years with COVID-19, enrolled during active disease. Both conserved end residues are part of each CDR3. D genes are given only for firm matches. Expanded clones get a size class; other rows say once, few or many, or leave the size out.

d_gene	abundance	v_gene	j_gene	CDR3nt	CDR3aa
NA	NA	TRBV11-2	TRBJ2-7	TGTGCCAGCAGCTTCGAGCCTACAGGGTACGAGCAGTACTTC	CASSFEPTGYEQYF
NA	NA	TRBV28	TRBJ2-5	TGTGCCAGCTCGGGCGGGGAGACCCAGTACTTC	CASSGGETQYF
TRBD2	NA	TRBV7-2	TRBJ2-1	TGTGCCAGCAGCTTTTTACTAGCGGGGGCCAACAATGAGCAGTTCTTC	CASSFLLAGANNEQFF
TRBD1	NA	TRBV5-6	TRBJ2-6	TGTGCCAGCAGCTTGGAAGGGGGCGGGGCCAACGTCCTGACTTTC	CASSLEGGGANVLTF
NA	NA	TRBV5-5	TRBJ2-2	TGTGCCAGCAGCAGGGGGGGACAAAACACCGGGGAGCTGTTTTTT	CASSRGGQNTGELFF
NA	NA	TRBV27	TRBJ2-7	TGTGCCAGCAGTCCGACGAGGTTTAGGGAGCAGTACTTC	CASSPTRFREQYF
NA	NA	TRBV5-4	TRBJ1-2	TGTGCCAGCACAAAGGATAGCCTCTATGGCTACACCTTC	CASTKDSLYGYTF
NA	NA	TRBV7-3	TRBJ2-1	TGTGCCAGCAGCTCCCTCCCCTTTTCCGGCTCCTACAATGAGCAGTTCTTC	CASSSLPFSGSYNEQFF
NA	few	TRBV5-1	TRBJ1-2	TGCGCCAGCAGCTTCTCCCCACAGGACTATGGCTACACCTTC	CASSFSPQDYGYTF
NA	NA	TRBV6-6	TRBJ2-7	TGTGCCAGCACCCCAGGGCACTACGAGCAGTACTTC	CASTPGHYEQYF
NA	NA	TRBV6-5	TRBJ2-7	TGTGCCAGCAGTCCCCCTGTCAGCAGGGTATACGAGCAGTACTTC	CASSPPVSRVYEQYF
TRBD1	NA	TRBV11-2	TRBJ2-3	TGTGCCAGCAGCTCACACAGGGGGGTTAGGACAGATACGCAGTATTTT	CASSSHRGVRTDTQYF
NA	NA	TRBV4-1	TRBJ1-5	TGCGCCAGCAGCCGCGTAGACATCGGGGGTTCCCAGCCCCAGCATTTT	CASSRVDIGGSQPQHF
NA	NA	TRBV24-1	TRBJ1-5	TGTGCCACCAGTGATTCCTATCGGGACACCGGTCAGCCCCAGCATTTT	CATSDSYRDTGQPQHF
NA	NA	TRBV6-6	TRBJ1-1	TGTGCCAGCAGTTACCGGGACTTACGGGCTTTCTTT	CASSYRDLRAFF
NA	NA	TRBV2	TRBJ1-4	TGTGCCAGCAGGGTGGGCAGGGGTGAGGAAAAACTGTTTTTT	CASRVGRGEEKLFF
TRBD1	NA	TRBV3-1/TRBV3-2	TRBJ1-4	TGTGCCAGCAGCCAAGATCAACAGGGGCTTAATGAAAAACTGTTTTTT	CASSQDQQGLNEKLFF
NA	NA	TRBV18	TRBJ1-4	TGTGCCAGCTCACCACCCCAGGGATCGTGGAAACTGTTTTTT	CASSPPQGSWKLFF
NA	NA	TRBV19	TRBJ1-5	TGTGCCAGTAGTGTGGGCCGCAATCAGCCCCAGCATTTT	CASSVGRNQPQHF
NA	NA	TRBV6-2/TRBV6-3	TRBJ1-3	TGTGCCAGCAGTTCGAACCGACTCGCAACCGGGACTGGAAACACCATATATTTT	CASSSNRLATGTGNTIYF
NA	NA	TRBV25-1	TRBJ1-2	TGTGCCAGCAGTGAACAGGGTCGTTATGGCTACACCTTC	CASSEQGRYGYTF
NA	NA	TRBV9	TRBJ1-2	TGTGCCAGCACCCATAATGAGAGGTTTGGCTACACCTTC	CASTHNERFGYTF
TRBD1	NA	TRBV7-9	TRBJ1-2	TGTGCCAGCAGCCCCGGGACAGTCTATGGCTACACCTTC	CASSPGTVYGYTF
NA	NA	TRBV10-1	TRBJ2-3	TGCGCCAGCAGCGAATCGGGGGTTGGGGGGGATACGCAGTATTTT	CASSESGVGGDTQYF
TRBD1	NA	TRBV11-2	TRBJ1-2	TGTGCCAGCAGCTTGACCGGGACAGGGGGGTATGGCTACACCTTC	CASSLTGTGGYGYTF
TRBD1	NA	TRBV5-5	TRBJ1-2	TGTGCCAGCAGCTGGACAGGGGGAGGTAACTATGGCTACACCTTC	CASSWTGGGNYGYTF
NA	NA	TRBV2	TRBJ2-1	TGTGCCAGCTCGAGATCTTACAATGAGCAGTTCTTC	CASSRSYNEQFF
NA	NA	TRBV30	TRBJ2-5	TGTGCCTGGAGTGTACAGGTTCTTCGAGAGACCCAGTACTTC	CAWSVQVLRETQYF
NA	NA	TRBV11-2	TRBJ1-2	TGTGCCAGCAGCTTCGGGCAGGGGACCTATGGCTACACCTTC	CASSFGQGTYGYTF
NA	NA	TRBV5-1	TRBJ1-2	TGCGCCAGCAGCCTCCTCGGCAGGGAAGATGGCTACACCTTC	CASSLLGREDGYTF
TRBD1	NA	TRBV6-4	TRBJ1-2	TGTGCCAGCAGTGACTCGGGACAGGGAGTGGGCGGCTACACCTTC	CASSDSGQGVGGYTF
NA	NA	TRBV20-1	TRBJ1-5	TGCAGTGCTAGTCCGGGGGTGAGTCAGCCCCAGCATTTT	CSASPGVSQPQHF
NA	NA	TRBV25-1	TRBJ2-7	TGTGCCAGCAGTGGGAGGGGGCAGCAGTACTTC	CASSGRGQQYF
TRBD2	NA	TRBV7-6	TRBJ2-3	TGTGCCAGCAGCTCAACTAGCGAGGGGCCAGATACGCAGTATTTT	CASSSTSEGPDTQYF
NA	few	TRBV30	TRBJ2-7	TGTGCCTGGAGCGCCGGGACCTACGAGCAGTACTTC	CAWSAGTYEQYF
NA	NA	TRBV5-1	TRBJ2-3	TGCGCCAGCAGCTTGTTTGGGGGGGCCGGCACAGATACGCAGTATTTT	CASSLFGGAGTDTQYF
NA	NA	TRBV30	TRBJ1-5	TGTGCCTGGAGCTCGGGGGGTTGGGCCCAGCATTTT	CAWSSGGWAQHF